This TCR beta chain appears in the sequencing data of a study of a mutant IDH1 vaccine in newly diagnosed glioma. Study background: Patients were pretreated with radiotherapy, temozolomide, or both, mostly both.

About this clone itself: Its specificity is not known.

Trimming cost V 3 bases and J 1 base; bases outside gene matches: 6. Germline V gene lookup returns CDR1 LGHNA and CDR2 YSLEER. CDR3 length: 15 amino acids. Regarding time point: week 35, safety follow-up. The investigators gave 300 ug of mutant IDH1 20-mer peptide in each vaccine dose, together with topical imiquimod. Generated by immunoSEQ multiplex PCR, the TCRdb table keeps only in-frame clones and is missing some. The sample lists more than 60,000 clones; about 74% were seen once. The J gene is TRBJ2-7, the V gene TRBV4-3, with 7 bases matching TRBD1. The origin of this receptor is a man aged 45 to 65 with glioma. The specimen was PBMCs, collected from a glioma patient whose treatment included an IDH1 peptide vaccine. The CDR3 spells CASSHYRGSSYEQYF. CDR3 DNA sequence: TGCGCCAGCAGCCATTACAGGGGTTCGTCCTACGAGCAGTACTTC.